Presented here are 22 T cell receptor beta chains from one specimen sequenced in a study of T-cell memory formation after mild COVID-19. TCRdb reprocessed the 5' RACE reads with MiXCR, giving one entry per CDR3 protein. The sample includes roughly 150,000 distinct CDR3 sequences, roughly 15% of them seen just once. Sequencing input: PBMCs or a T cell subset sorted from them (not recorded which). Source of these receptors: an adult woman who had mild COVID-19 (a few samples of this study predate the infection). Cell type and time point are not known.

The chain employs TRBV9 and TRBJ2-1, with 8 positions matching TRBD1. Looked up from germline, CDR1 is SGDLS and CDR2 is YYNGEE. The CDR3 covers 14 residues. V gave up 3 bases and J gave up 7 bases; unmatched junction bases: 6. As DNA, the CDR3 is TGTGCCAGCAGCGCCTCCGGGACAGGTAATGAGCAGTTCTTC. Its translation: CASSASGTGNEQFF.

In its sample, this clonotype was seen many times. The genes are TRBV7-6 and TRBJ2-1; 7 bases agree with TRBD1. The ends lost 2 bases at V and 7 bases at J; junction bases unmatched: 2. The CDR3 has 13 residues. CDR1 SGHVS and CDR2 FNYEAQ come from the germline V gene. CDR3: CASSLKGANEQFF. The DNA of the CDR3 is TGTGCCAGCAGCTTAAAGGGGGCTAATGAGCAGTTCTTC.

This clonotype turned up a few times. The J gene is TRBJ2-3, the V gene TRBV7-9, with 8 bases fitting TRBD2. V lost 10 bases to trimming and J lost 1 base; unmatched junction nucleotides: 7. The CDR3 is 14 residues long. In germline, CDR1 is SEHNR, CDR2 FQNEAQ (reference sequence). CDR3 sequence reads: CATGSGVGTDTQYF. CDR3 DNA sequence: TGTGCCACGGGTAGCGGGGTCGGCACAGATACGCAGTATTTT.

The J gene is TRBJ2-5, the V gene TRBV4-2; D ambiguous. CDR3 length: 13 residues. Germline V gene sequence: CDR1 LGHNA, CDR2 YNFKEQ. V was trimmed by 2 bases and J by 4 bases, leaving 8 bases between them. CDR3 coding DNA: TGTGCCAGCAGCCAAACTCTGGGAGAGACCCAGTACTTC. It encodes CASSQTLGETQYF.

The rearrangement uses TRBV12-3 or TRBV12-4 and TRBJ1-5; D is perhaps TRBD1 (5 bases). V lost 6 bases to trimming and J lost 4 bases, with 13 bases between them. The CDR3 is made up of 14 amino acids. The DNA for the CDR3 is TGTGCCAGCAGCGAGACGTCAGGGAATCAGCCCCAGCATTTT. Its translation: CASSETSGNQPQHF.

This chain joins TRBV29-1 and TRBJ1-2; D is uncertain. Deletions cut 3 bases from V and 2 bases from J, with 10 bases between. From germline, CDR1 is SQVTM and CDR2 ANQGSEA. The CDR3 is made up of 13 amino acids. The CDR3 reads CSVDRGENYGYTF. The CDR3 DNA sequence: TGCAGCGTTGATCGTGGGGAGAACTATGGCTACACCTTC.

This clonotype appeared a few times. The chain joins TRBV7-8 to TRBJ2-7; the D is unclear. Germline assignment: CDR1 SGHVS and CDR2 FQNEAQ. This CDR3 is 14 amino acids long. The V gene lost 5 bases and the J gene lost 0 bases, with 11 bases spanning the gap. CDR3 DNA: TGTGCCAGCAGCCCGTCAGAGGTCTCCTACGAGCAGTACTTC. Translation: CASSPSEVSYEQYF.

The chain couples TRBV11-3 to TRBJ2-1; 7 nucleotides agree with TRBD1. Trimming removed 8 bases from V and 7 bases from J; junction bases left unmatched: 17. The CDR3 contains 16 residues. Germline V gene data show CDR1 as SGHNT and CDR2 as YENEEA. CDR3 in amino acids: CASGRQGRGLGNEQFF. The CDR3 nucleotides read TGTGCCAGCGGGCGGCAAGGAAGGGGGCTTGGGAATGAGCAGTTCTTC.

J is TRBJ2-5 and V is TRBV6-6; possible D gene TRBD1, 5 bases. Germline V gene data show CDR1 as MNHNY and CDR2 as SVGAGI (reference sequence). This CDR3 spans 15 amino acids. Trimming removed 4 bases from V and 3 bases from J, with 15 bases in between. CDR3 protein: CASSSHITGKETQYF. In nucleotides, the CDR3 is TGTGCCAGCAGTTCGCATATAACAGGAAAAGAGACCCAGTACTTC.

This clonotype was counted between two and nine times. This sequence joins TRBV6-5 and TRBJ1-2, with 7 bases matching TRBD1. CDR3 length: 13 residues. Germline V gene lookup returns CDR1 MNHEY and CDR2 SVGAGI. The trim removed 6 bases at V and 6 bases at J, leaving 7 bases unmatched. The CDR3 DNA follows: TGTGCCAGCAGAGAGACAGGGAGAGATGGCTACACCTTC. Translated, it gives CASRETGRDGYTF.

V and J are TRBV2 and TRBJ2-7; D gene ambiguous. In germline, CDR1 is SNHLY, CDR2 FYNNEI. The V end was cut by 8 bases, the J end by 3 bases, with 17 bases between. There are 14 residues in the CDR3. The chain's CDR3 is CASSPELTNYEQYF. The CDR3 region has the DNA TGTGCCAGCTCACCGGAACTTACAAACTACGAGCAGTACTTC.

This clonotype has a handful of counts. Germline and junction disagree at one end, which may indicate a read error. The chain couples TRBV6-5 to TRBJ2-2, with TRBD2 matching over 10 bases. The CDR3 totals 15 residues. Germline CDR1 and CDR2: MNHEY and SVGAGI. The CDR3 DNA is TGTGACAGCAGTTACCAGCGGGGGGGCCCCGGGGAGCTGTTTTTT. This codes for CDSSYQRGGPGELFF.

The sample holds one count of this clonotype. The gene calls are TRBV20-1 and TRBJ2-1; D might be TRBD2 (7 bases). V lost 1 base and J lost 7, with 17 bases in between. The CDR3 loop spans 15 amino acids. The V gene's germline CDR1 is DFQATT and CDR2 SNEGSKA (reference sequence). Written as DNA, the CDR3 is TGCAGTGCTAGAGGCCGGGGGGCCGCTTTTAATGAGCAGTTCTTC. Encoded protein: CSARGRGAAFNEQFF.

CDR3 nucleotides: TGTGCCAGCAGCCCGGACAGCAATGAGCAGTTCTTC. Its translation is CASSPDSNEQFF. J is TRBJ2-1 and V is TRBV12-3 or TRBV12-4, with a possible D match to TRBD1 (6 bases). This CDR3 comprises 12 residues. V gave up 6 bases and J gave up 6 bases, with 9 bases separating them.

This clonotype appeared a few times. The rearrangement uses TRBV7-2 and TRBJ2-5, with D perhaps TRBD1 (5 bases). Trimming stripped 7 bases from V and 4 bases from J, with 10 bases between. The CDR3 consists of 12 residues. CDR1 is SGHTA and CDR2 is FQGNSA in the germline V gene. CDR3 protein: CASTSGLETQYF. The CDR3 DNA reads as TGTGCCAGCACCTCAGGGTTAGAGACCCAGTACTTC. The whole variable domain, filled in from reference TRBV7-2 and TRBJ2-5, reads GAGVSQSPSNKVTEKGKDVELRCDPISGHTALYWYRQSLGQGLEFLIYFQGNSAPDKSGLPSDRFSAERTGGSVSTLTIQRTQQEDSAVYLCASTSGLETQYFGPGTRLLVL.

This clonotype turned up a few times. J is TRBJ2-1 and V is TRBV7-2; 7 bases map to TRBD2. In germline, CDR1 is SGHTA, CDR2 FQGNSA. V lost 5 bases and J lost 9; bases outside the gene matches: 4. The CDR3 extends over 12 amino acids. The CDR3 loop reads CASSPPGGEQFF. The CDR3 DNA follows: TGTGCCAGCAGCCCTCCGGGGGGTGAGCAGTTCTTC.

This clonotype was detected only a few times. The rearrangement uses TRBV4-1 and TRBJ2-7; D is perhaps TRBD2 (6 bases). With 6 bases removed from V and 0 bases from J, the gap between germline ends came to 15 bases. The CDR3 extends over 15 amino acids. Looked up from germline, CDR1 is MGHRA and CDR2 is YSYEKL. The CDR3 protein is CASRYRDSSSYEQYF. The DNA of the CDR3 is TGCGCCAGCAGGTACCGGGACTCGAGCTCCTACGAGCAGTACTTC.

The chain has TRBV5-1 and TRBJ2-7; TRBD1 matches at 7 bases. Germline V lookup: CDR1 SGHRS, CDR2 YFSETQ. V shed 4 bases, J shed 2 bases, and the junction held 12 bases outside the gene matches. The CDR3 is made up of 16 amino acids. The CDR3 loop is CASSPGPGGVAYEQYF. For the CDR3, the DNA is TGCGCCAGCAGCCCCGGACCAGGGGGAGTCGCCTACGAGCAGTACTTC.

This clonotype was counted only a few times. This sequence joins TRBV5-1 and TRBJ2-4; TRBD1 agrees at 9 bases. Germline CDR1 reads SGHRS; CDR2 reads YFSETQ. This CDR3 contains 14 residues. V trimming: 2 bases; J trimming: 9 bases; junction bases outside the gene matches: 6. CDR3 in amino acids: CASSLPGQGAIQYF. CDR3 in DNA: TGCGCCAGCAGCTTACCGGGACAGGGAGCCATTCAGTACTTC.

This clonotype showed up many times. This chain joins TRBV19 and TRBJ2-3; D possibly corresponds to TRBD2 (5 bases). The germline V gene encodes CDR1 LNHDA and CDR2 SQIVND (reference sequence). The CDR3 sequence is 12 residues long. Trimming cost V 5 bases and J 6 bases, with 9 bases left between them. CDR3 in DNA: TGTGCCAGTAGTGTTCCGGGGGATACGCAGTATTTT. Translation: CASSVPGDTQYF.

This clonotype was seen only a few times. This chain connects TRBV6-5 to TRBJ1-5; no reliable D call. Germline loops: CDR1 MNHEY, CDR2 SVGAGI. This CDR3 is built from 15 residues. Trimming pared 7 bases from V and 2 bases from J, leaving 15 bases between. CDR3 protein: CASTASRFGNQPQHF. The CDR3 DNA reads as TGTGCCAGCACCGCGTCCAGGTTTGGCAATCAGCCCCAGCATTTT.

This clonotype was found a few times. The chain is built from TRBV6-8 and TRBJ1-5; D ambiguous. V was trimmed by 6 bases and J by 6 bases, leaving 12 bases between them. The CDR3 is 13 residues long. Germline V CDR1 and CDR2: MNHGY, SAAAGT. The CDR3 loop is CASSPAAGQPQHF. CDR3 nucleotide sequence: TGTGCCAGCAGCCCCGCGGCCGGTCAGCCCCAGCATTTT.